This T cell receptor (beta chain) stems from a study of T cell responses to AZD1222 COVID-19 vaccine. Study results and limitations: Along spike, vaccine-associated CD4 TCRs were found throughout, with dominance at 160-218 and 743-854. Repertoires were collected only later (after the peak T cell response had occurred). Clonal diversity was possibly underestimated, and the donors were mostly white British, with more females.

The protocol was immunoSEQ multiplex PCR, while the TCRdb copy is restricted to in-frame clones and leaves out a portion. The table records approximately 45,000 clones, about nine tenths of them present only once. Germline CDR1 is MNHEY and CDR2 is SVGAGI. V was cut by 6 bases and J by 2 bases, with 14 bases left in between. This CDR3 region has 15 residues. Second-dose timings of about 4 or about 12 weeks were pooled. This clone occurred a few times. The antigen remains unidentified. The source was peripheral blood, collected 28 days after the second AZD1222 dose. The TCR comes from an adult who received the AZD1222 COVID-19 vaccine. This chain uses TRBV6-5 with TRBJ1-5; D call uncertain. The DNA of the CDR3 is TGTGCCAGCAGACTCCGTGGAACGGGCAATCAGCCCCAGCATTTT. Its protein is CASRLRGTGNQPQHF.